This T cell receptor (beta chain) derives from a study of Ad26.COV2.S vaccination and SARS-CoV-2 variants. Study context: This donor came from the COV1001 trial of Ad26.COV2.S. Ad26.COV2.S given intramuscularly, once or twice 56 days apart. General study results and limits: Placebo and vaccine recipients had non-spike TCR breadth that was similar.

The treatment here: some 20 received Ad26.COV2.S at low or high dose, single or two shots; about 5 received placebo; per-sample allocation not given. Material that was analyzed had been drawn on day 63 after the first vaccine or placebo injection. Adults aged 18-55 years in Boston included the donor. Per the germline V gene, CDR1 is MNHNS and CDR2 is SASEGT. V was cut by 2 bases and J by 11 bases, with 12 bases left in between. This CDR3 region has 12 residues. About this clone itself: Its antigen is undetermined.

Using immunoSEQ multiplex PCR, the repertoire was profiled, and TCRdb retains in-frame clones only, with some absent. The sample consists of more than 300,000 clones, around four fifths of them appearing once. The sample was peripheral blood, taken in a trial of Ad26.COV2.S vaccine versus placebo. The chain recombines TRBV6-1 with TRBJ1-1; D unresolved. The receptor comes from a person between 18 and 65 years old who received the Ad26.COV2.S COVID-19 vaccine or a placebo. DNA of the CDR3: TGTGCCAGCAGTGAAATGGGTCGTGCCGCTTTCTTT. Translation gives CASSEMGRAAFF.